This TCR beta chain was sequenced during a study of blood T cells in healthy people across ages. PBMCs were isolated at a quantity of at least 6.5 million per sample. It was with a sample-barcoded 5' primer and a J-beta primer mix that a second PCR of roughly 7 to 12 cycles was run. Each CDR3 protein gets one entry after TCRdb re-called the 5' RACE reads with MiXCR. The sample includes nearly 1 million distinct CDR3 sequences, roughly half of them seen just once. The CDR3 is 15 residues long. Germline values: CDR1 SGHTA, CDR2 FQGTGA. Trimming stripped 5 bases from V and 0 bases from J, with 12 bases between.

The material sequenced was blood. This chain links TRBV7-3 with TRBJ2-3; D not certain. The TCR comes from a woman in her fifties or sixties in good health. CDR3 in amino acids: CASSPLALSTDTQYF. The DNA of the CDR3 is TGTGCCAGCAGCCCATTAGCATTAAGCACAGATACGCAGTATTTT. The full variable domain, completed using reference TRBV7-3 and TRBJ2-3, is GAGVSQTPSNKVTEKGKYVELRCDPISGHTALYWYRQSLGQGPEFLIYFQGTGAADDSGLPNDRFFAVRPEGSVSTLKIQRTERGDSAVYLCASSPLALSTDTQYFGPGTRLTVL.